The clone carrying this T cell receptor (beta chain) was counted only a few times. A universal primer site arose from template switching, and cDNA bore unique molecular identifiers. One entry per CDR3 protein, called by TCRdb with MiXCR from the 5' RACE reads. The data contain 450,000 or so distinct CDR3 sequences, 18% of them singletons. CDR3 size: 15 residues. Germline CDR1 and CDR2: SGHVS and FQNEAQ. The junction had 9 bases not matched to a gene; V was cut back by 6 bases and J by 5 bases. The data derive from a study of identical twins. The sequence was obtained from a man aged 45-65 years in good health. This chain uses TRBV7-8 with TRBJ2-1; 8 bases match TRBD1. The material sequenced was naive T cells sorted from blood. The CDR3 DNA reads as TGTGCCAGCAGTCCAGGACAGGGACAAAACAATGAGCAGTTCTTC. Translating gives CASSPGQGQNNEQFF.